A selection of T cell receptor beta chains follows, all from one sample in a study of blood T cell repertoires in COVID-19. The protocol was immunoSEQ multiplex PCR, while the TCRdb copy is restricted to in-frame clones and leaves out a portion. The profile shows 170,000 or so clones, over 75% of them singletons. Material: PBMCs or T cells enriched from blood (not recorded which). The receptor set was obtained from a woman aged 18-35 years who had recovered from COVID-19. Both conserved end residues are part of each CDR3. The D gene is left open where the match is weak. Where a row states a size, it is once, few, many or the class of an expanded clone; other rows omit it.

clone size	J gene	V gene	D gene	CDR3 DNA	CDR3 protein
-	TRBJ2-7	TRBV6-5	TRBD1	TGTGCCAGCAATCAACAAGACAGGGGTTACGAGCAGTACTTC	CASNQQDRGYEQYF
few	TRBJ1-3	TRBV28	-	TGTGCCAGCAGTTTACAGAGAAACACCATATATTTT	CASSLQRNTIYF
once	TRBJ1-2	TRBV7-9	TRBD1	TGTGCCAGCAGCCGAGGGACAGTTAACGTCTATGGCTACACCTTC	CASSRGTVNVYGYTF
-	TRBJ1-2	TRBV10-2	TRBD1	TGCGCCAGCAGACAAGGACAGGAGGACTATGGCTACACCTTC	CASRQGQEDYGYTF
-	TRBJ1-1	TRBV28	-	TGTGCCAGCAGACCCCGTGCGGGAACTGAAGCTTTCTTT	CASRPRAGTEAFF
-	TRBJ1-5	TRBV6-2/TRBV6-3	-	TGTGCCAGCAGTTACGGGGCAGGCGGCAATCAGCCCCAGCATTTT	CASSYGAGGNQPQHF
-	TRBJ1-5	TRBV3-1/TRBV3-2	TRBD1	TGTGCCAGCAGCCAATCCTCGGACAGGGCGCGGCAGCCCCAGCATTTT	CASSQSSDRARQPQHF
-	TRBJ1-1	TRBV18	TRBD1	TGTGCCAGCTCACGAGGACAGGGGGCAGCGGGGAACACTGAAGCTTTCTTT	CASSRGQGAAGNTEAFF
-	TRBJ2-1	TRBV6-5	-	TGTGCCAGCAGTTACGGCGCGGCGGGTTCCTACAATGAGCAGTTCTTC	CASSYGAAGSYNEQFF
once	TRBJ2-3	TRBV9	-	TGTGCCAGCAGCGCACGGGGACTTCCAGGCACAGATACGCAGTATTTT	CASSARGLPGTDTQYF
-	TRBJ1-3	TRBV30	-	TGTGCTACCGGGTCTGGAAACACCATATATTTT	CATGSGNTIYF
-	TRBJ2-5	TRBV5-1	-	TGCGCCAGCAATTGGAGAGGGAATCAAGAGACCCAGTACTTC	CASNWRGNQETQYF
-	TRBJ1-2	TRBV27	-	TGTGCCAGCAGCGCCGGAGAGGCACCGGCTGTTGGCTACACCTTC	CASSAGEAPAVGYTF
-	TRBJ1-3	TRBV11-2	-	TGTGCCAGCAGCTTTAACCTAGGGACTGTTGGAAACACCATATATTTT	CASSFNLGTVGNTIYF
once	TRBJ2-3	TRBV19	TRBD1	TGTGCCAGTAACACACAGGGGGCTTTAGGCACAGATACGCAGTATTTT	CASNTQGALGTDTQYF
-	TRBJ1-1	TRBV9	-	TGTGCCAGCAGCGTCACAGGGAACACTGAAGCTTTCTTT	CASSVTGNTEAFF
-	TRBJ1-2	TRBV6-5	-	TGTGCCAGCAGTTACATTGGGGTCGGAGGCGGCTACACCTTC	CASSYIGVGGGYTF
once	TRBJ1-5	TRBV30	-	TGTGCCTGGAGATTGAAGGGGCCGGGCAATCAGCCCCAGCATTTT	CAWRLKGPGNQPQHF
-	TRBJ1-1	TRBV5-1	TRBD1	TGCGCCAGCAGCCCAACGACAGGGTTAGACACTGAAGCTTTCTTT	CASSPTTGLDTEAFF
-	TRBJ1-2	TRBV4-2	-	TGTGCCAGCAGCCAAGGAGGGTACTATGGCTACACCTTC	CASSQGGYYGYTF
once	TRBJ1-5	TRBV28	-	TGTGCCAGCAGTTTATTCGGTAGCAATCAGCCCCAGCATTTT	CASSLFGSNQPQHF
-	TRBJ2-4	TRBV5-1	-	TGCGCCAGCAGCTCCCAGGGTCAGTGGGACATTCAGTACTTC	CASSSQGQWDIQYF
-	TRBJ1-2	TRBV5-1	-	TGCGCCAGCAGCTTGGGTCAGAGTGGCGGCACCTTC	CASSLGQSGGTF
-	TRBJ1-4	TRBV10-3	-	TGTGCCATCAGTGAGTTAAGGGGTGAAAAACTGTTTTTT	CAISELRGEKLFF
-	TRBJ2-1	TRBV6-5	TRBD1	TGTGCCAGCCTAAGGACAGGCTCTGGATACAATGAGCAGTTCTTC	CASLRTGSGYNEQFF
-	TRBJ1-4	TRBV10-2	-	TGCGCCAGCAGTGACTTGACTAATGAAAAACTGTTTTTT	CASSDLTNEKLFF
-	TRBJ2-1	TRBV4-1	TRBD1	TGCGCCAGCAGCCGCGACCAGGGGGTCAGTTACAATGAGCAGTTCTTC	CASSRDQGVSYNEQFF
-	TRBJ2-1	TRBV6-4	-	TGTGCCAGCACCTTACGTCAGGTGAGCTCCTACAATGAGCAGTTCTTC	CASTLRQVSSYNEQFF